This record concerns one TCR beta chain sequence. Its antigen is not known. Primers used in a second PCR of roughly 6 to 11 cycles were a sample-barcoded 5' primer and a J-beta primer mix. TCRdb called the 5' RACE reads again in MiXCR, with one record for every CDR3 protein. The data show 700,000 or so distinct CDR3 sequences, 20% to 25% seen once. The data are from a study of blood T cells in healthy people across ages. General study points: Diversity of TCR beta correlated strongly with naive T cell percentage. Diversity was estimated from one million T cells, and these estimates were considered underestimates.

CDR3 size: 14 residues. The germline CDR1 and CDR2 sequences are SGDLS and YYNGEE. The donors, aged roughly 6 to 95, were healthy Caucasians from Russia. Every sample yielded at least 6 million isolated PBMCs. Sequenced input: blood. This receptor was taken from a man in his sixties or seventies in good health. This chain links TRBV9 with TRBJ2-5; weak D call: TRBD1 (5 bases). The end of the DNA aligns better with TRBJ2-7, so the J call may be wrong. The CDR3 nucleotides are TGTGCCAGCAGCGTAGTCGCAGGGACCTACGAGCAGTACTTC. It translates to CASSVVAGTYEQYF.